This is a list of T cell receptor beta chains from one sample in a study of blood T cell repertoires in COVID-19. Sequencing was performed with immunoSEQ multiplex PCR; in TCRdb, only in-frame clones are kept and a portion is missing. The table lists over 8,000 clones, 86% of them singletons, with approximately 7.9% in the top ten. Material: peripheral blood. These receptors originate from a human donor with active COVID-19. The donor label of this sample is uncertain. CDR3s leave out the opening cysteine and the closing phenylalanine or tryptophan. Fields, in order: V gene, CDR3 length, CDR3 protein.

TRBV9 | 11 | ASSTPSGYGYT
TRBV19 | 11 | ASSLRGPDIQY
TRBV5-1 | 12 | ASSLRGPDEKLF
TRBV5-4 | 16 | ASSRRAGGLLDTGELF
TRBV7-2 | 13 | ASSPRTANNYGYT
TRBV9 | 15 | ASSTGQGRAMNTEAF
TRBV29-1 | 10 | SAGGVDEKLF
TRBV7-9 | 11 | ASSLDLYSPLH
TRBV24-1 | 14 | ATSDFRRGSYQPQH
TRBV7-3 | 12 | ASSPIAGTDTQY
TRBV20-1 | 8 | SARDSPLH
TRBV6-4 | 12 | ASSDGLATDTQY
TRBV7-2 | 12 | ASSEYLVNSPLH
TRBV24-1 | 10 | ATRGHDHEQF
TRBV7-9 | 14 | ASSLGRGSDYNEQF
TRBV3-1/TRBV3-2 | 12 | ASSPTPTNEKLF
TRBV30 | 10 | AWGQDNQPQH
TRBV18 | 10 | ASSDNNYGYT
TRBV6-2/TRBV6-3 | 15 | ASSYSLVAPSYNEQF
TRBV6-2/TRBV6-3 | 12 | ASSFGRAGETQY
TRBV24-1 | 16 | ATSSGTSGRTTTDTQY
TRBV4-2 | 15 | ASSQEGQGATNSPLH
TRBV27 | 11 | ASSSVAKNIQY
TRBV11-2 | 13 | ASSVSGRSTGELF
TRBV7-3 | 13 | ASSSSGGSTGELF
TRBV9 | 12 | ASSVGSGGEKLF
TRBV23-1 | 13 | ASSQLSYRGNEQF
TRBV13 | 12 | ASSLGLAGGTQY
TRBV6-6 | 14 | ASSYEGAIGTDTQY
TRBV9 | 12 | ASSGSQGAHGYT
TRBV30 | 12 | AWSGDRGWNEQF
TRBV9 | 13 | ASSAGTDLTGELF
TRBV12-1 | 11 | ASSFVAGNEQF
TRBV28 | 15 | ASSSRSLAPATDTQY
TRBV15 | 13 | ATSRTGDMWNEQF
TRBV30 | 13 | AWSPTRRNNSPLH
TRBV7-2 | 13 | ASSSPQGAREKLF
TRBV5-4 | 12 | ASSLLQGGDEQY
TRBV10-3 | 12 | AISGGGRFDTIY
TRBV21-1 | 14 | ASSKNRSGDCGELF
TRBV7-2 | 10 | ASSSGFQPQH
TRBV7-9 | 13 | ASSSPTGNTDTQY
TRBV28 | 13 | ASSLSSGMNQPQH
TRBV7-9 | 11 | ASSLGTAYGYT
TRBV6-4 | 14 | ASSDDTSGGRNTQY
TRBV18 | 14 | ASSPKGAGGTDTQY
TRBV6-5 | 13 | ASSSGLATTDTQY
TRBV10-3 | 13 | AISAGQGNTGELF
TRBV7-2 | 13 | ASSLAHRRQETQY
TRBV28 | 15 | ASNSLLAGIGQQPQH
TRBV19 | 16 | ASSFRGISGSVGNEQF